The clone carrying this T cell receptor (beta chain) was observed a handful of times. This sample is part of a study of blood T cell repertoires in COVID-19. Study-level background: Acute and convalescent COVID-19 samples came from the United States, Italy and Spain. T cells, B-cell-depleted T cells, or PBMCs supplied cDNA or gDNA.

Authors' methods: Reference gene primer amplification gave estimated nucleated cell counts. TCRdb's table, derived via immunoSEQ multiplex PCR, lists solely in-frame clones and lacks some. V and J calls and clone size are as listed in that table; D and trimming were resolved from the DNA. The sample lists 84,000 or so clones; around 83% were seen once. The germline gives CDR1 MDHEN, CDR2 SYDVKM. The CDR3 length is 16 residues. Trimming took off 6 bases at V and 9 bases at J, with 21 bases between the two ends. The gene calls are TRBV28 and TRBJ1-6, with D tentatively TRBD1 (6 bases). The origin of this receptor is an older man with active or convalescent COVID-19. Sequenced input: peripheral blood. In DNA form, the CDR3 reads TGTGCCAGCAGGGTACCGGGACAACTCTCTGGTTCACCCCTCCACTTT. Translation gives CASRVPGQLSGSPLHF.